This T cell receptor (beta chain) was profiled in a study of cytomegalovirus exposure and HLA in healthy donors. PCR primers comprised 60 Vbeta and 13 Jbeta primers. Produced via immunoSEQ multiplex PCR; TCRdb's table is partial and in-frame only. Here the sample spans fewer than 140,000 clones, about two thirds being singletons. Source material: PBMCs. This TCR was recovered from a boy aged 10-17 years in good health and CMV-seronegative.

The CDR3 sequence: CASSETRTGILGVHEQYF. The DNA for the CDR3 is TGTGCCAGCAGTGAAACCAGGACAGGGATCTTGGGAGTGCACGAGCAGTACTTC. V and J are TRBV6-1 and TRBJ2-7; 8 bases align to TRBD1. Germline-derived CDR1 and CDR2 are MNHNS and SASEGT. The CDR3 has 18 amino acids. With V trimmed by 2 bases and J by 5 bases, 17 bases remained unmatched.